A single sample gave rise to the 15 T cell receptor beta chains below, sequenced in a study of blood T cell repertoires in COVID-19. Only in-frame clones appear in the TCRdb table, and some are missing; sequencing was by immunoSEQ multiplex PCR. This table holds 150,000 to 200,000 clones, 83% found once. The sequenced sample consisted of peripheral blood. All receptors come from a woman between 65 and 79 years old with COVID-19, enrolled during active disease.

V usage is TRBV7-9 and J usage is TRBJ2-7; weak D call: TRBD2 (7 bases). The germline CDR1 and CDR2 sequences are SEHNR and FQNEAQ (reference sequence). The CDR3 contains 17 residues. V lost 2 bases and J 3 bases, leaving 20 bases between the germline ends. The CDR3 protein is CASSLNAGARDNYEQYF. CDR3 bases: TGTGCCAGCAGCTTAAATGCGGGGGCCCGGGACAACTACGAGCAGTACTTC.

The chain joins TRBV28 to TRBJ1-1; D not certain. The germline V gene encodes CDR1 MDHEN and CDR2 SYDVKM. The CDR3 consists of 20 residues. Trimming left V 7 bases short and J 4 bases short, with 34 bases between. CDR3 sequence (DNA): TGTGCCAGCACCCTAAGGAGATATACTCTAACGAGGAGGGCGAGCACTGAAGCTTTCTTT. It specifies CASTLRRYTLTRRASTEAFF.

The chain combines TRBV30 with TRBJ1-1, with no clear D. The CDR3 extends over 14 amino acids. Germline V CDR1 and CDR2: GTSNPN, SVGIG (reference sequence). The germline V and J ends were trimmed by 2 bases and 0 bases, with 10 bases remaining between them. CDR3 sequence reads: CAWSKSNLNTEAFF. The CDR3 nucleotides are TGTGCCTGGAGTAAGTCGAACTTGAACACTGAAGCTTTCTTT.

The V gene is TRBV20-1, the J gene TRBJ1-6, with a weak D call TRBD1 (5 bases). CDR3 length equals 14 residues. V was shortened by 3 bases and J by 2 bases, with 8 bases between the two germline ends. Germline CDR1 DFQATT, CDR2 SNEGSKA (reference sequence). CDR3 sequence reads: CSASLQAYNSPLHF. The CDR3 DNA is TGCAGTGCTAGTCTACAGGCCTATAATTCACCCCTCCACTTT.

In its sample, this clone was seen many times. CDR3 residues: CASSPYTEAFF. CDR3 DNA sequence: TGTGCCAGCAGTCCCTACACTGAAGCTTTCTTT. The chain is built from TRBV6-6 and TRBJ1-1; D gene uncertain. Germline CDR1 reads MNHNY; CDR2 reads SVGAGI (reference sequence). This CDR3 spans 11 amino acids. The germline V and J ends were trimmed by 5 bases and 3 bases, with 4 bases remaining between them.

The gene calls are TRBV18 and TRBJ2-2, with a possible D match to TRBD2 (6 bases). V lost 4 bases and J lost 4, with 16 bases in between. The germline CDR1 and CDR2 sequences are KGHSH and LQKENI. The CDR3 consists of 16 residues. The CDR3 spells CASSQNLGTSTGELFF. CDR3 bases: TGTGCCAGCTCACAAAACTTAGGGACTTCCACCGGGGAGCTGTTTTTT.

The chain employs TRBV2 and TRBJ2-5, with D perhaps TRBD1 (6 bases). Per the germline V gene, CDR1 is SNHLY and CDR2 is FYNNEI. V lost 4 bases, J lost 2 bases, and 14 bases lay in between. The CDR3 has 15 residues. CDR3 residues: CASSAPGTQQETQYF. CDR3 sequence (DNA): TGTGCCAGCAGTGCTCCCGGGACACAGCAAGAGACCCAGTACTTC.

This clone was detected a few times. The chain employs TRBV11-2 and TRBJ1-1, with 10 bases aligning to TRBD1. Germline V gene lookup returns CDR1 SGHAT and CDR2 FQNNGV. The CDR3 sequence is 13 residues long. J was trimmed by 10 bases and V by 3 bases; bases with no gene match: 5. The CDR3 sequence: CASSFRGDRGAFF. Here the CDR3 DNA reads TGTGCCAGCAGCTTCAGGGGGGACAGGGGAGCTTTCTTT.

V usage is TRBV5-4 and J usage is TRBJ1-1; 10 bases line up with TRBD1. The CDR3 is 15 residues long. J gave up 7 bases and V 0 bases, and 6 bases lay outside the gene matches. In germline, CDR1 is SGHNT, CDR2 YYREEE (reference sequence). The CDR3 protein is CASSLGGQGEDEAFF. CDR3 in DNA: TGTGCCAGCAGCTTGGGAGGACAGGGGGAGGATGAAGCTTTCTTT.

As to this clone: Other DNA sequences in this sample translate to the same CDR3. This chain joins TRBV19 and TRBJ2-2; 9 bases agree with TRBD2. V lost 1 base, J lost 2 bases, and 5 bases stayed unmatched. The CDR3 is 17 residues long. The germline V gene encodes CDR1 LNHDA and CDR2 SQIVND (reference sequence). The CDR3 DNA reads TGTGCCAGTAGTATAGTTAGAGCGGGAGGAAACACCGGGGAGCTGTTTTTT. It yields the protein CASSIVRAGGNTGELFF. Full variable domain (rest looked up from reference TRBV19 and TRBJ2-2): DGGITQSPKYLFRKEGQNVTLSCEQNLNHDAMYWYRQDPGQGLRLIYYSQIVNDFQKGDIAEGYSVSREKKESFPLTVTSAQKNPTAFYLCASSIVRAGGNTGELFFGEGSRLTVL.

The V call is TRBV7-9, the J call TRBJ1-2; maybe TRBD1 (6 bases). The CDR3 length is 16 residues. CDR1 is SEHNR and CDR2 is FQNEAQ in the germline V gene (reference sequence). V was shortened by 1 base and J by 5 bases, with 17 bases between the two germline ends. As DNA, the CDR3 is TGTGCCAGCAGCTTAGGTGGACAGAACGCCGAGTATGGCTACACCTTC. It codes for CASSLGGQNAEYGYTF.

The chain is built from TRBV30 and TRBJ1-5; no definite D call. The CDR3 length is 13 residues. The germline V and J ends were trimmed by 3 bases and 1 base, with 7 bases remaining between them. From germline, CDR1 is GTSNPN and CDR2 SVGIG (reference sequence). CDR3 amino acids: CAWRGESNQPQHF. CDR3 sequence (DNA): TGTGCCTGGAGAGGAGAAAGCAATCAGCCCCAGCATTTT. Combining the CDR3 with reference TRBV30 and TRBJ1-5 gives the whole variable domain SQTIHQWPATLVQPVGSPLSLECTVEGTSNPNLYWYRQAAGRGLQLLFYSVGIGQISSEVPQNLSASRPQDRQFILSSKKLLLSDSGFYLCAWRGESNQPQHFGDGTRLSIL.

DNA for the CDR3: TGTGCCAGCTCGCAATCACTAGACGCCTACGAGCAGTACTTC. It codes for CASSQSLDAYEQYF. This chain uses TRBV18 with TRBJ2-7; a weak D match, TRBD2 (5 bases). Germline V gene sequence: CDR1 KGHSH, CDR2 LQKENI. This CDR3 has 14 amino acids. The V and J ends lost 6 bases and 2 bases respectively, with 14 bases between them.

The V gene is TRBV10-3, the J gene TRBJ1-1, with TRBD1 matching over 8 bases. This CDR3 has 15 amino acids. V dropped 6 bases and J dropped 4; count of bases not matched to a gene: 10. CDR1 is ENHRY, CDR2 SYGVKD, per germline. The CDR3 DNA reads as TGTGCCATCAGCAGGACAGGGATAGGGGTCACTGAAGCTTTCTTT. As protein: CAISRTGIGVTEAFF.

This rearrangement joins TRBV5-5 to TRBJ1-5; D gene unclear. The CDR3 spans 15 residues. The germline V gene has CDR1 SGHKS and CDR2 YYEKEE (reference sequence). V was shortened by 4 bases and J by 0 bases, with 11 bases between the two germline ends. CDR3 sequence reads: CASSTLPYSNQPQHF. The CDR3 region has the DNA TGTGCCAGCAGCACCCTTCCCTATAGCAATCAGCCCCAGCATTTT.